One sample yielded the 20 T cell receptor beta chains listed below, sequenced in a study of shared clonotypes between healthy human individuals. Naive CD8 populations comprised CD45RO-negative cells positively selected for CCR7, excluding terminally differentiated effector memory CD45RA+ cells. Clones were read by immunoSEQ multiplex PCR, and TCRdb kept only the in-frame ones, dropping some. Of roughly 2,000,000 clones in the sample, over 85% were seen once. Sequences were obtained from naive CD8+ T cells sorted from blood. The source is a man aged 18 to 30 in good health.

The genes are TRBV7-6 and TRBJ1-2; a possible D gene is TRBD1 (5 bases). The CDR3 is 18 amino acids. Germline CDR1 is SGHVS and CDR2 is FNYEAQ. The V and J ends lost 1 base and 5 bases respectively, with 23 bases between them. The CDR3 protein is CASSLVPGGRVPSYGYTF. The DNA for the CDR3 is TGTGCCAGCAGCTTAGTGCCGGGGGGGAGGGTCCCCTCTTATGGCTACACCTTC.

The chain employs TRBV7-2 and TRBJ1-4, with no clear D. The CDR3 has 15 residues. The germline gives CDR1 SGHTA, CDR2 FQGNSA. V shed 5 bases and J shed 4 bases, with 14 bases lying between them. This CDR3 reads CASSDPPGLNEKLFF. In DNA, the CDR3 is TGTGCCAGCAGCGATCCCCCCGGCCTTAATGAAAAACTGTTTTTT.

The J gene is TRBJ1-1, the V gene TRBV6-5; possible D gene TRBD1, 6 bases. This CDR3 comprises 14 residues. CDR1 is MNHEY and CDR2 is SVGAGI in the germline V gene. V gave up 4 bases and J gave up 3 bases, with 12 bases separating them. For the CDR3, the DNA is TGTGCCAGCAGTTTCCAAGGGGGGGACACTGAAGCTTTCTTT. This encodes CASSFQGGDTEAFF.

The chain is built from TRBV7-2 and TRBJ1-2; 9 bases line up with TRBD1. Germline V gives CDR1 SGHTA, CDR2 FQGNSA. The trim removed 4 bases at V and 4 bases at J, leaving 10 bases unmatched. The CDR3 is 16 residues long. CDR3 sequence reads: CASSSRWGDRVYGYTF. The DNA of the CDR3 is TGTGCCAGCAGCTCTAGGTGGGGGGACAGGGTCTATGGCTACACCTTC.

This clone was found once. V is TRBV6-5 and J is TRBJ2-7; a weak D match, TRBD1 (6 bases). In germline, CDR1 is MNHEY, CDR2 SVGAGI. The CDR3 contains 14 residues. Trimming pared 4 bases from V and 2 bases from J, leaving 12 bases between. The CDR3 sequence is CASSFGQRTYEQYF. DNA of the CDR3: TGTGCCAGCAGTTTCGGACAGCGGACCTACGAGCAGTACTTC.

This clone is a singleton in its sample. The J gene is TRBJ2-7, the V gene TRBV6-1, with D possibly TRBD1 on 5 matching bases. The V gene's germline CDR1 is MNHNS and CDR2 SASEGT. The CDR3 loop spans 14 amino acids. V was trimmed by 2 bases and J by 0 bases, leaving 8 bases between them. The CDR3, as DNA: TGTGCCAGCAGTGAATATCAGGGCTCCTACGAGCAGTACTTC. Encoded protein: CASSEYQGSYEQYF.

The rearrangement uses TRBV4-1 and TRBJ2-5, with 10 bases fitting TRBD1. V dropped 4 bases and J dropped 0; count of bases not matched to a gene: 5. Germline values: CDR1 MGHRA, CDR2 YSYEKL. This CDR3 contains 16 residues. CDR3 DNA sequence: TGCGCCAGCAGCCCCTACGGACAGGGGGACCAAGAGACCCAGTACTTC. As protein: CASSPYGQGDQETQYF.

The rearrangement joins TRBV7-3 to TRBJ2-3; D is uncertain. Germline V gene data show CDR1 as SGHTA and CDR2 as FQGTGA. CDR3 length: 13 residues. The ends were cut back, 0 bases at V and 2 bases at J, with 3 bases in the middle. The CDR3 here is CASSLTTTDTQYF. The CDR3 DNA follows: TGTGCCAGCAGCTTAACGACCACAGATACGCAGTATTTT.

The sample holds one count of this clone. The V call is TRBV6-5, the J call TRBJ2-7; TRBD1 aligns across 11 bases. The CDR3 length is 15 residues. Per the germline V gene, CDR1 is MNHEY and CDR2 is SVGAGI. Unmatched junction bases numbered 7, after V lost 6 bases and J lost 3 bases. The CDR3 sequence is CASRAPGTGGYEQYF. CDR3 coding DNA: TGTGCCAGCAGAGCCCCCGGGACAGGGGGCTACGAGCAGTACTTC.

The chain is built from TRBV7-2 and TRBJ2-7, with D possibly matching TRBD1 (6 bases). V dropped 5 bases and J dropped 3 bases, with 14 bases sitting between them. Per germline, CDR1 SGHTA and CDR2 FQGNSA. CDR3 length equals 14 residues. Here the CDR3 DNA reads TGTGCCAGCAGCCTCCGGGACATTTTCTACGAGCAGTACTTC. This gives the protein CASSLRDIFYEQYF.

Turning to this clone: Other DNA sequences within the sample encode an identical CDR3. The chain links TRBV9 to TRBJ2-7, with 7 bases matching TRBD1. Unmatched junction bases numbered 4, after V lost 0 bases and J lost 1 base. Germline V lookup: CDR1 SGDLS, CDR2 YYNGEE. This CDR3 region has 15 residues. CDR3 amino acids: CASSVGPGGSYEQYF. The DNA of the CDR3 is TGTGCCAGCAGCGTAGGGCCAGGGGGATCCTACGAGCAGTACTTC. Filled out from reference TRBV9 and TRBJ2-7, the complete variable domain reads DSGVTQTPKHLITATGQRVTLRCSPRSGDLSVYWYQQSLDQGLQFLIQYYNGEERAKGNILERFSAQQFPDLHSELNLSSLELGDSALYFCASSVGPGGSYEQYFGPGTRLTVT.

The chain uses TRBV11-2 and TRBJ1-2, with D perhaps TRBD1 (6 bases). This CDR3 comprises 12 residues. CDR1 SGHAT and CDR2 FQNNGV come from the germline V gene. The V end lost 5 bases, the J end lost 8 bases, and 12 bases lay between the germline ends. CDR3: CASSRGGGGYTF. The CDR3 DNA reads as TGTGCCAGCAGCCGAGGGGGAGGGGGCTACACCTTC.

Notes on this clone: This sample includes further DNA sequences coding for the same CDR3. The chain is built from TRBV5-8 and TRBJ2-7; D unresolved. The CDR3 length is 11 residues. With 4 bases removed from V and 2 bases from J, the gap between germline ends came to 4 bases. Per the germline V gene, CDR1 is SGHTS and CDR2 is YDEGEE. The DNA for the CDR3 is TGTGCCAGCAGCCCTACCTACGAGCAGTACTTC. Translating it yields CASSPTYEQYF.

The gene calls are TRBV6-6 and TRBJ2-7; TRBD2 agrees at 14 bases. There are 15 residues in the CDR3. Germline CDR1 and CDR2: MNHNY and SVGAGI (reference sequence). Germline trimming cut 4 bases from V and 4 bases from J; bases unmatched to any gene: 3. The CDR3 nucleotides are TGTGCCAGCAGTTCCCGACTAGCGGGAGGGTACGAGCAGTACTTC. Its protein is CASSSRLAGGYEQYF.

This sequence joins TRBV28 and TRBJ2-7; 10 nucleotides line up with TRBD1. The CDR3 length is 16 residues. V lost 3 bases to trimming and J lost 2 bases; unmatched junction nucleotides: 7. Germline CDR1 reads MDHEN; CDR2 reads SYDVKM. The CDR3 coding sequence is TGTGCCAGCAGTTTCCTGGACAGGGGGATCCCCTACGAGCAGTACTTC. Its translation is CASSFLDRGIPYEQYF.

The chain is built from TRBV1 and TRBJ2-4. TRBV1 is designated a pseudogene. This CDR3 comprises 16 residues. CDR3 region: CTSSQPSESAKNIQYF. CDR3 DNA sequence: TGCACCAGCAGCCAGCCTTCGGAATCGGCCAAAAACATTCAGTACTTC.

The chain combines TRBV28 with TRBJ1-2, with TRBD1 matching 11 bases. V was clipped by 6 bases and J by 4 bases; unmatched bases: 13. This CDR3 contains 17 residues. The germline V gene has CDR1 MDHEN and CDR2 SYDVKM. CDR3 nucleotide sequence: TGTGCCAGCAGACCCCTCGACTGGACAGGGGGCGTCTATGGCTACACCTTC. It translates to CASRPLDWTGGVYGYTF.

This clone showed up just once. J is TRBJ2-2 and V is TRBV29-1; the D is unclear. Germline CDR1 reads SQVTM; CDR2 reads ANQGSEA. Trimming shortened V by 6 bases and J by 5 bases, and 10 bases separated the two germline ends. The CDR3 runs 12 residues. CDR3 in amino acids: CSVQETTGELFF. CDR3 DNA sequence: TGCAGCGTGCAGGAGACAACCGGGGAGCTGTTTTTT.

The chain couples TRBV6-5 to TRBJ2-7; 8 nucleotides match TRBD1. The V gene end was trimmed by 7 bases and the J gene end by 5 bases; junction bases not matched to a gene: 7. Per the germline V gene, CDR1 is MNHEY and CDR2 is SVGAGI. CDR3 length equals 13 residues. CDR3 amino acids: CASTPAGGHEQYF. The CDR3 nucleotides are TGTGCCAGCACCCCGGCAGGGGGCCACGAGCAGTACTTC.

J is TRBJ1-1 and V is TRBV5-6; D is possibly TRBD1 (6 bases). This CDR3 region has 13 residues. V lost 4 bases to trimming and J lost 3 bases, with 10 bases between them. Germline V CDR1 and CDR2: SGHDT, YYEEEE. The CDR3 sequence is CASSRGSDTEAFF. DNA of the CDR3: TGTGCCAGCAGCAGGGGGTCGGACACTGAAGCTTTCTTT.